The clone carrying this T cell receptor (beta chain) was found many times. V was trimmed by 1 base and J by 2 bases, leaving 12 bases between them. Per germline, CDR1 SGHAT and CDR2 FQNNGV. The CDR3 consists of 17 residues. Time point defined: newly diagnosed GD, antithyroid drugs for less than 3 months. Preparation of the TCR library used RNA extracted from PBMCs. Through Arm-PCR of CDR3 regions and iRepertoire HTBI primers, TCR beta libraries were built. One entry per CDR3 protein results from TCRdb running MiXCR on the multiplex PCR reads. Here the sample spans around 360,000 distinct CDR3 sequences, around 15% being singletons. This specimen belongs to a study of regulatory T cells in long-lasting Graves disease. The same data also contributed to another study, on T cells in Graves' hyperthyroidism and ophthalmopathy. From that paper: Across 18 months, stable Graves' hyperthyroidism was marked by no progression to ophthalmopathy.

This TCR was recovered from a woman aged 18-35 years with Graves disease. The genes are TRBV11-2 and TRBJ2-6; TRBD2 might be the D (6 bases). The specimen comprised peripheral blood mononuclear cells (PBMCs), sampled at new diagnosis, from a patient treated with antithyroid drugs. CDR3 sequence: CASSLGTRGTGANVLTF. CDR3 DNA: TGTGCCAGCAGCTTAGGAACCCGGGGGACTGGGGCCAACGTCCTGACTTTC.